Detailed here is one T cell receptor beta chain. Its antigen is not identified. Primers: 60 Vbeta forward and 13 Jbeta reverse. The assay was immunoSEQ multiplex PCR, and TCRdb's table has in-frame clones only and misses some. The table shows roughly 200,000 clones, with roughly 90% occurring only once. The sample originates from a study of cytomegalovirus exposure and HLA in healthy donors. Findings and caveats of the study: Many donors shared some public TCRs, even though most TCR sequences were rare. Analysis performed later showed TCR beta chains linked to HLA being more clonally expanded than equally common others.

The CDR3 consists of 14 residues. CDR1 SGHAT and CDR2 FQNNGV come from the germline V gene. Trimming pared 1 base from V and 0 bases from J, leaving 7 bases between. Sequencing input: PBMCs. The chain recombines TRBV11-2 with TRBJ2-7; TRBD2 is a possible D gene (6 bases). The sequence derives from a woman in her twenties or thirties in good health and CMV-seronegative. CDR3 in amino acids: CASSLVGGSYEQYF. The CDR3 DNA reads TGTGCCAGCAGCTTAGTCGGGGGCTCCTACGAGCAGTACTTC.